This TCR beta chain was observed in a study of blood T cell repertoires in COVID-19. On the study more broadly: There were acute and convalescent COVID-19 samples, and they came from the United States, Italy and Spain.

Only one count was recorded for this clone. Original processing notes: Reference gene primer amplification gave estimated nucleated cell counts. TCRdb's copy holds only in-frame clones and misses some; the assay was immunoSEQ multiplex PCR. V, J and clone size reflect that table, while D and trimming were determined from the DNA. This table holds 310,000 or so clones, about nine tenths found once. CDR1 and CDR2 (germline): SEHNR, FQNEAQ (reference sequence). This CDR3 region has 13 residues. V was cut by 4 bases and J by 4 bases, with 11 bases left in between. Symptom resolution, clearance, or two negative PCRs marked the recovered donors of Cohort 3.

The TCR originated in a woman younger than 30 who had recovered from COVID-19. The chain combines TRBV7-9 with TRBJ2-7; possible D gene TRBD2, 5 bases. The sample was PBMCs or T cells enriched from blood (not recorded which). The CDR3 DNA follows: TGTGCCAGCAGCTATAGCGCTCAGTACGAGCAGTACTTC. It codes for CASSYSAQYEQYF.